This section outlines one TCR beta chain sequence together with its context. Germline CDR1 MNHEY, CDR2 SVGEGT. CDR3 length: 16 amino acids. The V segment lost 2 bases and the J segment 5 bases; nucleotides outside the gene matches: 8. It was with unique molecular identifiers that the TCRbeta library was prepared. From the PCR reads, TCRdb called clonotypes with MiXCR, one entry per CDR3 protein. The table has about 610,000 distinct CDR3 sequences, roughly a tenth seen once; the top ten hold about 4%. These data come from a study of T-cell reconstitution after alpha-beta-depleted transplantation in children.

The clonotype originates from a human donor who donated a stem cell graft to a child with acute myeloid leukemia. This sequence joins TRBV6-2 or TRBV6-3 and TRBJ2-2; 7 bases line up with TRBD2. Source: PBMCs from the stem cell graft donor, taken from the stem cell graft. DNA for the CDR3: TGTGCCAGCAGTTACGGTGCGGGAGTTGGGACCGGGGAGCTGTTTTTT. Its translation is CASSYGAGVGTGELFF.